What follows describes a single T cell receptor (beta chain). This specimen comes from a study of neoadjuvant nivolumab and ipilimumab in lung cancer. Clones were read by immunoSEQ multiplex PCR, and TCRdb kept only the in-frame ones, dropping some. In the table there are about 6,600 clones, about 65% of which are singletons. Trimming shortened V by 3 bases and J by 2 bases, and 11 bases separated the two germline ends. There are 14 residues in the CDR3. The germline gives CDR1 MNHNS, CDR2 SASEGT. This TCR was recovered from an adult with non-small cell lung cancer. This rearrangement joins TRBV6-1 to TRBJ2-7; D may be TRBD1 (7 bases). Here the sequenced sample was tumor tissue, taken after neoadjuvant nivolumab, alone or with ipilimumab, at or shortly before surgery. The CDR3 loop reads CASSDQGGAYEQYF. CDR3 bases: TGTGCCAGCAGTGACCAGGGGGGCGCCTACGAGCAGTACTTC.